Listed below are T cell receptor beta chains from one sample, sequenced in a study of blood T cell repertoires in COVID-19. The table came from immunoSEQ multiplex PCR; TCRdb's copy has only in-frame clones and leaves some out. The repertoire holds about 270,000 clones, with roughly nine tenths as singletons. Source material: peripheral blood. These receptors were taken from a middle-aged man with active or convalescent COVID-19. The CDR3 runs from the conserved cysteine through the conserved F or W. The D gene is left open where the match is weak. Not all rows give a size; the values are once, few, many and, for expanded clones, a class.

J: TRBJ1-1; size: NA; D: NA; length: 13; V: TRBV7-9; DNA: TGTGCCAGCAGCTTAGCTACAAACACTGAAGCTTTCTTT; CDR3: CASSLATNTEAFF
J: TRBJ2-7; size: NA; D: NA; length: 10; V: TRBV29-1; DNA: TGCAGCGTCAGGGATCACGAGCAGTACTTC; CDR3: CSVRDHEQYF
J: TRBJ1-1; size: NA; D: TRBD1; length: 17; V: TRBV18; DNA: TGTGCCAGCTCACGAGGGACAGGAGATCCTATGAACACTGAAGCTTTCTTT; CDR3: CASSRGTGDPMNTEAFF
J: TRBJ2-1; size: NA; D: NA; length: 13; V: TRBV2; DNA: TGTGCCAGCGTCTTGGCCCAGGGCACTGAGCAGTTCTTC; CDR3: CASVLAQGTEQFF
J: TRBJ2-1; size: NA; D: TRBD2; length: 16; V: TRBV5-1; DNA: TGCGCCAGCAGGCGCCGTAGCGGGGATATGTACAATGAGCAGTTCTTC; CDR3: CASRRRSGDMYNEQFF
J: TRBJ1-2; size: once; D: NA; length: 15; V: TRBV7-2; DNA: TGTGCCAGCAGCTTATTGCCACAGATTCGTAATGGCTACACCTTC; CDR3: CASSLLPQIRNGYTF
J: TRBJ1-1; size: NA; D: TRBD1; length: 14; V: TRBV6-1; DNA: TGTGCCAGCAGTGACAGGGGGTATGGCACTGAAGCTTTCTTT; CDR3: CASSDRGYGTEAFF
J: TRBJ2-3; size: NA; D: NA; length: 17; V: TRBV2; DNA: TGTGCCAGCCTGAGATACTTCGGACAGAGTCGAACAGATACGCAGTATTTT; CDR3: CASLRYFGQSRTDTQYF
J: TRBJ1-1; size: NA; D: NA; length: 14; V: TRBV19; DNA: TGTGCCAGTAGTATTAGCTCCGCGAACACTGAAGCTTTCTTT; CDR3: CASSISSANTEAFF
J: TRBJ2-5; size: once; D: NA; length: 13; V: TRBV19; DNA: TGTGCCAGTAGTGCGGGGGCCAGGGAGACCCAGTACTTC; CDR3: CASSAGARETQYF
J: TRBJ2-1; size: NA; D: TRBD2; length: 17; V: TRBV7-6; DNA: TGTGCCAGCAGCTTAGTTCTGGCTAGCGGGATGTACAATGAGCAGTTCTTC; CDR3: CASSLVLASGMYNEQFF
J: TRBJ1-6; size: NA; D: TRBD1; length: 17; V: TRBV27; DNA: TGTGCCAGCAGTTGGCACAGGGGGCAAAGGGAAAATTCACCCCTCCACTTT; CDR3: CASSWHRGQRENSPLHF
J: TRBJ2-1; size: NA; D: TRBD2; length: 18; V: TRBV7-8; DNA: TGTGCCAGCAGCTCGTCTTCTAGCGGGAGAAACTCCTACAATGAGCAGTTCTTC; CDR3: CASSSSSSGRNSYNEQFF
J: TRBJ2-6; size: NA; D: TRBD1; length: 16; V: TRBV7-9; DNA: TGTGCCAGCAGCTCGACAGGGAGCGCCGGGGCCAACGTCCTGACTTTC; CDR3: CASSSTGSAGANVLTF
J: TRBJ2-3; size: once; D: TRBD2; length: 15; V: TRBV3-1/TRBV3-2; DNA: TGTGCCAGCAGCCAAGATTCGGGAGGCTCAGATACGCAGTATTTT; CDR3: CASSQDSGGSDTQYF
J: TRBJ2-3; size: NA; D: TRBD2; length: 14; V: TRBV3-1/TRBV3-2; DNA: TGTGCCAGCAGCCAACGGGGGGGCGGTGATACGCAGTATTTT; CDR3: CASSQRGGGDTQYF
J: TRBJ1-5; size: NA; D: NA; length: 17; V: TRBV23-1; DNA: TGCGCCAGCAGTCAATGCCTCAAGGGGGTGCGTCGACAGCCCCAGCATTTT; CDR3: CASSQCLKGVRRQPQHF
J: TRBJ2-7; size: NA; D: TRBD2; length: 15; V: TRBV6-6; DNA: TGTGCCAGCAGGGTGACTAGCGGGGGATCCTACGAGCAGTACTTC; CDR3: CASRVTSGGSYEQYF
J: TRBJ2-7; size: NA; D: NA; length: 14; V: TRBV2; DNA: TGTGCCAGCATCGACCCTGGGAGCTCCTACGAGCAGTACTTC; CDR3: CASIDPGSSYEQYF
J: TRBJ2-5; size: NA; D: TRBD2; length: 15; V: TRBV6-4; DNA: TGTGCCAGCACTAGAGCGGGAGGGCCTCACGAGACCCAGTACTTC; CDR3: CASTRAGGPHETQYF
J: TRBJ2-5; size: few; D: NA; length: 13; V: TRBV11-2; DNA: TGTGCCAGCAGCCAGGACTTCAAAGAGACCCAGTACTTC; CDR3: CASSQDFKETQYF
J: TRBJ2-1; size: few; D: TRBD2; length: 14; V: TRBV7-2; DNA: TGTGCCAGCACCTCGGAACTAGCGACAAATGAGCAGTTCTTC; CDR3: CASTSELATNEQFF
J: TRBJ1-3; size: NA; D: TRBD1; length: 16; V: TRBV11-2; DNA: TGTGCCAGCAGCTCGATCGGACAGGGCGCGGGAAACACCATATATTTT; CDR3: CASSSIGQGAGNTIYF
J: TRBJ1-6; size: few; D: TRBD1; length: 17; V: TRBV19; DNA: TGTGCCAGTAGTAAGGAGACACGGGACAGGAATAATTCACCCCTCCACTTT; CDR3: CASSKETRDRNNSPLHF
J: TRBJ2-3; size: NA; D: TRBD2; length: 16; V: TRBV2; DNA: TGTGCCAGCAGTGACTTGCGGGGGGGGTTAGCAGATACGCAGTATTTT; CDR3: CASSDLRGGLADTQYF
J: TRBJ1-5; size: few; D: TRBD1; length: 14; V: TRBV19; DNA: TGTGCCAGTAGTAAAGGGGGCGGCAATCAGCCCCAGCATTTT; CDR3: CASSKGGGNQPQHF
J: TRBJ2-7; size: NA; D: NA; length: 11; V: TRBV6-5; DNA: TGTGCCAGCAGAGGGGGAAGGGAGCAGTACTTC; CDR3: CASRGGREQYF
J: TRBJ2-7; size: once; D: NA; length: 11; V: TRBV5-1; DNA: TGCGCCAGCAGCTTGCGAGACAGGTGGTACTTC; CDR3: CASSLRDRWYF
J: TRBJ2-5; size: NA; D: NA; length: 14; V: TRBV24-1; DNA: TGTGCCACCAGTGGTGCAGGGTCCCAAGAGACCCAGTACTTC; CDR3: CATSGAGSQETQYF
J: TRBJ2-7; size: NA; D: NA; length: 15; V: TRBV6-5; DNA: TGTGCCAGCAGTTACTCAGTCACCGGGGCCTACGAGCAGTACTTC; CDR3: CASSYSVTGAYEQYF
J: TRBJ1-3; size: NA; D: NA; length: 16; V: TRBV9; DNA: TGTGCCAGCAGCAAGTCCCTCATGAGCTCTGGAAACACCATATATTTT; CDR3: CASSKSLMSSGNTIYF
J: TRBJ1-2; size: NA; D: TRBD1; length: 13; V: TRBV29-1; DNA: TGCAGCGTTGAAGTATCGACAGGGAATGGCTACACCTTC; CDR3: CSVEVSTGNGYTF